This T cell receptor beta chain was sequenced during a study of blood T cell repertoires in COVID-19. In the study overall: There were acute and convalescent COVID-19 samples, and they came from the United States, Italy and Spain. Nucleic acid was either cDNA or gDNA, and it came from T cells, B-cell-depleted T cells, or PBMCs.

How the authors handled the data: Quantification of nucleated cells was approximated via reference gene primer amplification. TCRdb keeps only in-frame clones here, not all; method: immunoSEQ multiplex PCR. V and J calls and clone size are copied from that table; D and trimming were computed from the DNA. The top ten clones hold roughly 7.4% of a sample with approximately 75,000 clones, approximately 78% of them seen once. This CDR3 region has 14 residues. V gave up 5 bases and J gave up 2 bases, with 11 bases separating them. Germline loops: CDR1 SNHLY, CDR2 FYNNEI. This sequence originates from a human donor in a cohort sampled during active COVID-19. The sequenced material came from peripheral blood. V gene TRBV2 combines with J gene TRBJ2-3; tentative D call: TRBD2 (7 bases). CDR3 DNA sequence: TGTGCCAGCAGTTGGGGGGGCGACACAGATACGCAGTATTTT. Amino acids: CASSWGGDTDTQYF.